This record looks at one T cell receptor (beta chain) sequence and its context. Its target is unknown. This sample is part of a study of CD8+ T cells in alopecia areata. General observations from the study: TCRs were shared less clearly across patients than in mice, possibly for HLA-related reasons.

The researchers isolated CD4+ and CD8+ T cells from PBMCs by sorting. RNA extraction was followed by reverse transcription into cDNA, which acted as the sequencing template. Data came from immunoSEQ multiplex PCR; TCRdb stores just in-frame clones and leaves some out. The sample consists of around 150,000 clones, 62% of them appearing once. The CDR3 runs 16 residues. From germline, CDR1 is SQVTM and CDR2 ANQGSEA. V was cut by 5 bases and J by 0 bases, with 19 bases left in between. Sequencing was carried out using CD8+ T cells sorted from blood. The origin of this receptor is a human donor in good health. The J gene is TRBJ1-1, the V gene TRBV29-1; the D gene is possibly TRBD1 (6 bases). DNA for the CDR3: TGCAGCGTTCCGCACAGGGAAAGGGGAATGAACACTGAAGCTTTCTTT. This codes for CSVPHRERGMNTEAFF.